Following are 13 T cell receptor beta chains from one sample sequenced in a study of cytomegalovirus exposure and HLA in healthy donors (dated by TCRdb to about 2017). The library relied on the immunoSEQ multiplex PCR assay. A mixture of 60 forward primers for TCR Vbeta segments and 13 reverse primers for TCR Jbeta segments was used in the multiplex PCR. TCRdb took over this immuneACCESS table, retaining in-frame rearrangements with V and J assigned. Such tables are incomplete; in checked studies, under half of the missing clones stem from an unresolved V gene, and the remainder is unexplained. This sample lists under 150,000 clones; around 81% were detected once. The ten largest clonotypes hold approximately 6.2% of the sample. The sequencing input was PBMCs. These receptors were collected from a man aged 40-50 years in good health and CMV-seropositive.

The rearrangement links TRBV19 to TRBJ1-4; D remains unclear. The CDR3 length is 15 residues. Trimming took off 6 bases at V and 0 bases at J, with 11 bases between the two ends. Germline CDR1 LNHDA, CDR2 SQIVND (reference sequence). The CDR3 spells CASSHYGATNEKLFF. The CDR3 DNA sequence: TGTGCCAGTAGCCATTACGGAGCAACTAATGAAAAACTGTTTTTT.

The rearrangement links TRBV19 to TRBJ1-1; TRBD1 might be the D (5 bases). The germline gives CDR1 LNHDA, CDR2 SQIVND (reference sequence). Trimming removed 1 base at V and 8 bases at J, with 8 bases between. The CDR3 extends over 12 amino acids. The CDR3 is CASSIGGFEAFF. The CDR3 DNA follows: TGTGCCAGTAGTATAGGGGGCTTCGAAGCTTTCTTT.

The chain combines TRBV11-2 with TRBJ2-7; 11 nucleotides agree with TRBD1. Germline CDR1 reads SGHAT; CDR2 reads FQNNGV. The CDR3 has 14 amino acids. Losses at the gene ends were 6 bases for V and 5 bases for J; bases not matched to a gene: 6. This chain's CDR3 is CASRRTGGLDEQYF. CDR3 nucleotide sequence: TGTGCCAGCAGAAGGACAGGGGGCTTAGACGAGCAGTACTTC.

Only a few counts were recorded for this clone. The chain links TRBV5-5 to TRBJ1-5; the D gene is possibly TRBD1 (5 bases). The CDR3 has 16 residues. Trimming took 1 base from V and 0 from J, leaving 11 bases between them. CDR1 is SGHKS, CDR2 YYEKEE, per germline (reference sequence). The CDR3 bases are TGTGCCAGCAGCTTGATCGGGGGGGATAGCAATCAGCCCCAGCATTTT. This codes for CASSLIGGDSNQPQHF.

The chain combines TRBV7-2 with TRBJ1-5, with 9 bases aligning to TRBD1. CDR3 length: 17 amino acids. The germline V gene encodes CDR1 SGHTA and CDR2 FQGNSA. J was trimmed by 2 bases and V by 5 bases; bases with no gene match: 10. In nucleotides, the CDR3 is TGTGCCAGCAGCGGCACTATACAGGGGGCGGGCAATCAGCCCCAGCATTTT. Translated, it gives CASSGTIQGAGNQPQHF.

This clone was seen a single time. V usage is TRBV27 and J usage is TRBJ1-2; a weak D match, TRBD1 (6 bases). This CDR3 has 14 amino acids. Germline V gene lookup returns CDR1 MNHEY and CDR2 SMNVEV (reference sequence). The ends were cut back, 7 bases at V and 4 bases at J, with 16 bases in the middle. The CDR3 DNA sequence: TGTGCCAGCACTTCGATCGGGACAATCTATGGCTACACCTTC. It translates to CASTSIGTIYGYTF.

This sequence joins TRBV6-6 and TRBJ1-5; D uncertain. The V gene's germline CDR1 is MNHNY and CDR2 SVGAGI (reference sequence). CDR3 length: 15 residues. V lost 4 bases and J lost 4, with 14 bases in between. CDR3 DNA: TGTGCCAGCAGTTCCCTCGGGGTCCTAAATCAGCCCCAGCATTTT. It yields the protein CASSSLGVLNQPQHF.

The genes are TRBV19 and TRBJ2-5; D might be TRBD1 (6 bases). The CDR3 totals 15 residues. CDR1 is LNHDA and CDR2 is SQIVND in the germline V gene (reference sequence). Trimming removed 5 bases from V and 2 bases from J, with 15 bases in between. As DNA, the CDR3 is TGTGCCAGTAGTCGCGCCGGGACAATACAAGAGACCCAGTACTTC. This gives the protein CASSRAGTIQETQYF.

V and J are TRBV30 and TRBJ2-1, with D perhaps matching TRBD2 (6 bases). The CDR3 is made up of 14 amino acids. V lost 4 bases and J lost 1, with 11 bases in between. Germline CDR1 GTSNPN, CDR2 SVGIG (reference sequence). The chain's CDR3 is CAWIKRGSYNEQFF. CDR3 nucleotides: TGTGCCTGGATCAAACGGGGGTCCTACAATGAGCAGTTCTTC.

A few counts support this clone. This chain links TRBV27 with TRBJ2-7, with 10 bases matching TRBD2. The CDR3 runs to 15 residues. From germline, CDR1 is MNHEY and CDR2 SMNVEV (reference sequence). With V trimmed by 2 bases and J by 3 bases, 4 bases remained unmatched. The CDR3 region has the DNA TGTGCCAGCAGTTTACTAGCTAGCGGGAGCTACGAGCAGTACTTC. Its translation is CASSLLASGSYEQYF.

This clone was found a few times. V gene TRBV19 combines with J gene TRBJ2-7, with a possible D match to TRBD1 (6 bases). Trimming took 5 bases from V and 0 from J, leaving 8 bases between them. This CDR3 contains 13 residues. Germline V gene sequence: CDR1 LNHDA, CDR2 SQIVND (reference sequence). This CDR3 reads CASSPTGSYEQYF. The DNA for the CDR3 is TGTGCCAGTAGTCCGACAGGCTCCTACGAGCAGTACTTC.

The chain has TRBV6-6 and TRBJ2-5, with D hard to call. V was cut by 2 bases and J by 11 bases, with 12 bases left in between. This CDR3 is built from 12 residues. Germline lookup yields CDR1 MNHNY and CDR2 SVGAGI (reference sequence). The DNA of the CDR3 is TGTGCCAGCAGTTACGTGGGTTCGGAGCAGTACTTC. This sequence encodes CASSYVGSEQYF.

This rearrangement joins TRBV10-1 to TRBJ1-6, with 8 bases matching TRBD1. The CDR3 totals 15 residues. The V and J ends lost 10 bases and 6 bases, in that order; junction bases with no gene match: 11. Per germline, CDR1 WNHNN and CDR2 SYGVQD (reference sequence). CDR3 sequence reads: CATSDREYPNSPLHF. In nucleotides, the CDR3 is TGCGCCACCTCGGACAGGGAATATCCTAATTCACCCCTCCACTTT.